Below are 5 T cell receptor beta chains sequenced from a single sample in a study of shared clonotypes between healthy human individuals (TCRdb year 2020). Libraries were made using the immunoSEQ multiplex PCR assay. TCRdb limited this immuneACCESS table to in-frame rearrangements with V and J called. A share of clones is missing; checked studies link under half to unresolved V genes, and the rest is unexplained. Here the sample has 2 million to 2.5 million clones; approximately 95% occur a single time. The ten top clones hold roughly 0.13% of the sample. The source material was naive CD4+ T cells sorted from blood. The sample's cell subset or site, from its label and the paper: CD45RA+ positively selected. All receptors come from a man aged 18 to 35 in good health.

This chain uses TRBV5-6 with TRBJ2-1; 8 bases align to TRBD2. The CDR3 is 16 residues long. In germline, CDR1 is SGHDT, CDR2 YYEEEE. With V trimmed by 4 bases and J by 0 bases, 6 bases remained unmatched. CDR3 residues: CASSREGVGSYNEQFF. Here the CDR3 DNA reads TGTGCCAGCAGCCGGGAGGGGGTTGGCTCCTACAATGAGCAGTTCTTC.

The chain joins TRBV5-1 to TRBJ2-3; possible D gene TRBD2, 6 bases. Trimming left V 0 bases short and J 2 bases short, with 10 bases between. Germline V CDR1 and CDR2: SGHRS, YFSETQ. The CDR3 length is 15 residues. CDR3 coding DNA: TGCGCCAGCAGCTTGGCGGGGAGGAACACAGATACGCAGTATTTT. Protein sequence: CASSLAGRNTDTQYF.

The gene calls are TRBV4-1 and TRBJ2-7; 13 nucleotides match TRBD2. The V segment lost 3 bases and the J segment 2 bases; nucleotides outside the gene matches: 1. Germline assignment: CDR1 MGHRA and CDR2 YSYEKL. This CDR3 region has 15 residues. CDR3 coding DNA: TGCGCCAGCAGCCAGGGGACTAGCGGGGCCTACGAGCAGTACTTC. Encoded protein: CASSQGTSGAYEQYF.

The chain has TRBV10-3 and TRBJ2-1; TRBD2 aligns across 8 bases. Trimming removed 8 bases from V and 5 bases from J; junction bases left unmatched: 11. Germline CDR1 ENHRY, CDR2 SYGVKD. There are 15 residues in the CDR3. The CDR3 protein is CAIAPRLASHNEQFF. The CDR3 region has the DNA TGTGCCATCGCCCCCCGACTAGCGTCCCACAATGAGCAGTTCTTC.

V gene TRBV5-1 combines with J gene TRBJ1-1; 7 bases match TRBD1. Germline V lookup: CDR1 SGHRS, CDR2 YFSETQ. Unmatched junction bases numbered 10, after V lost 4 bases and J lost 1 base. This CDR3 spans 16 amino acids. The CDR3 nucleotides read TGCGCCAGCAGCGGAACCGGGACAGCCGGGAACACTGAAGCTTTCTTT. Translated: CASSGTGTAGNTEAFF.